The clone carrying this T cell receptor beta chain turned up a few times. Sequenced by immunoSEQ multiplex PCR; TCRdb stores in-frame clones only, minus some. The repertoire holds about 340,000 clones, more than 90% seen once, with 18% in the top ten. Donors of Cohort 3 who recovered were those that had two negative PCRs, clearance, or symptom resolution. The sample originates from a study of blood T cell repertoires in COVID-19. Study information: In each case, the material was cDNA or gDNA derived from T cells, B-cell-depleted T cells, or PBMCs.

The sequence came from a woman aged 25 to 39 who had recovered from COVID-19. The sample taken for sequencing was PBMCs or T cells enriched from blood (not recorded which).

In nucleotides, the CDR3 is TGTGCCAGCAGCTTAACCCCGGACAGGGGTAATGGCTACACCTTC. It yields the protein CASSLTPDRGNGYTF. This chain joins TRBV7-2 and TRBJ1-2; 9 bases align to TRBD1. This CDR3 has 15 amino acids. Trimming cost V 2 bases and J 6 bases; bases outside gene matches: 7. Germline V CDR1 and CDR2: SGHTA, FQGNSA.